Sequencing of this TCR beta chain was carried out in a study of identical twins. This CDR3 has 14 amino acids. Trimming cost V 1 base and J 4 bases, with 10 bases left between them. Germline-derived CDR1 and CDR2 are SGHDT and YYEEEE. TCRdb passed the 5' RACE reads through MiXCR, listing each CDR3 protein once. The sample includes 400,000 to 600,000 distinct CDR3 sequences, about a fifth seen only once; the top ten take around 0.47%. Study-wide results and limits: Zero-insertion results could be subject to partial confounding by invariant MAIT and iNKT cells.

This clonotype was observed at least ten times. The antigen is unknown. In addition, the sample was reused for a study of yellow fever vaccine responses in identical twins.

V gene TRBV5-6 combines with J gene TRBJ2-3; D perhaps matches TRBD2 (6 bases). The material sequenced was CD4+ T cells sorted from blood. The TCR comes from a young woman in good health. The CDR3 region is CASSLLLAPDTQYF. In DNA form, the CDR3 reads TGTGCCAGCAGCTTGCTACTAGCACCAGATACGCAGTATTTT.